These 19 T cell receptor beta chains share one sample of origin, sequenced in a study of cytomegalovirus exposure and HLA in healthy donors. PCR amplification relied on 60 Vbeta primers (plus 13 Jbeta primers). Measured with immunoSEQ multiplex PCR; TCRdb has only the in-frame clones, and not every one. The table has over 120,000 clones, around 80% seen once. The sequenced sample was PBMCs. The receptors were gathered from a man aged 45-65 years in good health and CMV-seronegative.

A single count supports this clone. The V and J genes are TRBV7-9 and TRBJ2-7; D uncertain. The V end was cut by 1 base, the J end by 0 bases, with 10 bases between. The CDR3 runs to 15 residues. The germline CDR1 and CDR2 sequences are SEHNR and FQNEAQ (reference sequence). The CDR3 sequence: CASSLGRRSSYEQYF. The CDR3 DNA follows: TGTGCCAGCAGCTTAGGCCGAAGGAGCTCCTACGAGCAGTACTTC.

As DNA, the CDR3 is TGTGCCAGCAGATCAGATCCTAGCGGGGTGCTGAGGGATACGCAGTATTTT. Translating it yields CASRSDPSGVLRDTQYF. The chain recombines TRBV7-9 with TRBJ2-3; 9 positions match TRBD2. CDR1 SEHNR and CDR2 FQNEAQ come from the germline V gene (reference sequence). This CDR3 region has 17 residues. The J segment lost 6 bases and the V segment lost 6 bases, leaving 16 bases of the junction unmatched.

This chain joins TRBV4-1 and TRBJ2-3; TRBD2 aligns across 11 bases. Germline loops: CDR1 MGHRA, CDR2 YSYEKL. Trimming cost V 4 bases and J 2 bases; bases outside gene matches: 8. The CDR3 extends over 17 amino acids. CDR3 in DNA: TGCGCCAGCAGCCGATTACTAGCGGGGGATGACACAGATACGCAGTATTTT. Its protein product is CASSRLLAGDDTDTQYF.

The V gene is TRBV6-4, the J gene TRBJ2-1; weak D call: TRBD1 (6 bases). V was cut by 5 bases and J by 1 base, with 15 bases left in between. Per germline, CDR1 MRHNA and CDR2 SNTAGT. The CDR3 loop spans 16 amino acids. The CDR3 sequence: CASSPTGTRSYNEQFF. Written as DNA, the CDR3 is TGTGCCAGCAGTCCCACCGGGACAAGGTCCTACAATGAGCAGTTCTTC.

The CDR3 coding sequence is TGTGCCAGCAGCTTAGCGGACAGGGGCGAGACCCAGTACTTC. Its translation: CASSLADRGETQYF. The chain uses TRBV7-2 and TRBJ2-5; 9 bases fit TRBD1. V was pared by 0 bases and J by 5 bases, with 1 base of the junction left unmatched. This CDR3 has 14 residues. CDR1 SGHTA and CDR2 FQGNSA come from the germline V gene.

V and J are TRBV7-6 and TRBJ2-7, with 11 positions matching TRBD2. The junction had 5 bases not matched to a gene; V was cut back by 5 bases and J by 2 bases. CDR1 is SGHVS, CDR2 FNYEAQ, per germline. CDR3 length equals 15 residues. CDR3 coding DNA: TGTGCCAGCAGCCCCATAGCGGGAGGGACCTACGAGCAGTACTTC. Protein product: CASSPIAGGTYEQYF.

CDR3 DNA: TGTGCCAGCAACAGTAGGGGGAGGGATGGTACGCAGTATTTT. Protein product: CASNSRGRDGTQYF. The V gene is TRBV2, the J gene TRBJ2-3; D perhaps matches TRBD2 (7 bases). V dropped 7 bases and J dropped 8 bases, with 19 bases sitting between them. Germline CDR1 and CDR2: SNHLY and FYNNEI. This CDR3 comprises 14 residues.

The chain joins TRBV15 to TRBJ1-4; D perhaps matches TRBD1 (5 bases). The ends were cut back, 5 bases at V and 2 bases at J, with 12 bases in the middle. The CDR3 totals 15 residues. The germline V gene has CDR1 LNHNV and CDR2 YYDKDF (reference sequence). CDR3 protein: CATSLSKGTNEKLFF. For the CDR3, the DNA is TGTGCCACCAGCCTGTCGAAGGGGACTAATGAAAAACTGTTTTTT.

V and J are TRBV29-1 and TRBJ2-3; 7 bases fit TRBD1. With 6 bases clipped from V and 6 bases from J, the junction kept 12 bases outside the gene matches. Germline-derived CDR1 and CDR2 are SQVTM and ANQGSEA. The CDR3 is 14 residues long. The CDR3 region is CSVATGWSADTQYF. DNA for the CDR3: TGCAGCGTGGCGACAGGGTGGTCGGCTGATACGCAGTATTTT.

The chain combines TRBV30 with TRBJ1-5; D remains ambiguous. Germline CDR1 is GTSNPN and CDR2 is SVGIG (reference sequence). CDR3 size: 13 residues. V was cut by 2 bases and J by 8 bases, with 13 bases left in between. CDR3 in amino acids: CAWSLADWEPQHF. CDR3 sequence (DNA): TGTGCCTGGAGTCTGGCCGACTGGGAGCCCCAGCATTTT.

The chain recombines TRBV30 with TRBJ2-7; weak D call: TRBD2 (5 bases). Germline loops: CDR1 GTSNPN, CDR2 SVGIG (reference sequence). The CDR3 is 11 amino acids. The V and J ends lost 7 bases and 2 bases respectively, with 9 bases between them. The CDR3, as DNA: TGTGCCTCAACTAGTACCTACGAGCAGTACTTC. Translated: CASTSTYEQYF.

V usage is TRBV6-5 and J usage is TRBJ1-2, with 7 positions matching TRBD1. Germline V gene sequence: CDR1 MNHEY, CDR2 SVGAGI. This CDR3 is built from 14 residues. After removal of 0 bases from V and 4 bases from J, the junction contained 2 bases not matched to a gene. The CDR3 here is CASSYSGDSYGYTF. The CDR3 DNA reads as TGTGCCAGCAGTTACTCGGGGGACAGCTATGGCTACACCTTC.

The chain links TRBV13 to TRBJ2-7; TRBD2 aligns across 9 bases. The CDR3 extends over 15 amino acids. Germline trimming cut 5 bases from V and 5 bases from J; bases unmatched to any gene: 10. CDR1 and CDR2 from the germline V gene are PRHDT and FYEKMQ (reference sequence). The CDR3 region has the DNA TGTGCCAGCAGCCAGATAGCGGGAGTTAGAAACGAGCAGTACTTC. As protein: CASSQIAGVRNEQYF.

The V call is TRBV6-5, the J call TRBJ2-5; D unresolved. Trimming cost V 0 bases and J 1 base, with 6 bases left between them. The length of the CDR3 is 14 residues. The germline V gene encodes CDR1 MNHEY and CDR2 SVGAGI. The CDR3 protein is CASSYSSSQETQYF. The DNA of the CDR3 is TGTGCCAGCAGTTACTCGTCCTCCCAAGAGACCCAGTACTTC.

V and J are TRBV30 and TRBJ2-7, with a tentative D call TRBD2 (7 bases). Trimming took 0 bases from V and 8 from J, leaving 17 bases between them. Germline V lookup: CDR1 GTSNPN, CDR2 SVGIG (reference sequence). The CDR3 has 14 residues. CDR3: CAWSVKGGPSKQYF. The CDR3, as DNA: TGTGCCTGGAGTGTAAAGGGGGGGCCCTCGAAGCAGTACTTC.

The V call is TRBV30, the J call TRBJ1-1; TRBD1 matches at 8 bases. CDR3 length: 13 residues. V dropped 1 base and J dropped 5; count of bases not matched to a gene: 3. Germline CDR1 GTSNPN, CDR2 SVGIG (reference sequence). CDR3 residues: CAWSDRGYTEAFF. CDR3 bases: TGTGCCTGGAGTGACAGGGGGTATACTGAAGCTTTCTTT.

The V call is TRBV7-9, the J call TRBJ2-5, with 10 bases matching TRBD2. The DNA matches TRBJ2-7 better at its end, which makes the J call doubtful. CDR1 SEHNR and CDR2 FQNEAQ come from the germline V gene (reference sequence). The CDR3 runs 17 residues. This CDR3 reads CASIESEASGRSGEQYF. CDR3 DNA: TGTGCCAGCATCGAGTCGGAGGCTAGCGGGAGATCAGGCGAGCAGTACTTC.

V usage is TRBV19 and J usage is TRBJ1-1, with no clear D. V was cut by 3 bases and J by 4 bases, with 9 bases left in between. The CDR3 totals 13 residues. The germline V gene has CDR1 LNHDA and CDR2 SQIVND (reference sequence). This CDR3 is CASSISVSTEAFF. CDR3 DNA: TGTGCCAGTAGTATTTCCGTTTCCACTGAAGCTTTCTTT.

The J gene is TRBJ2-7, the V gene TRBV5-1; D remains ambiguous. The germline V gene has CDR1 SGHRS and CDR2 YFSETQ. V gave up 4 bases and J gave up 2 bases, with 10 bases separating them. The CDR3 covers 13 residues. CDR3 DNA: TGCGCCAGCAGCCCCACGCTAACCTACGAGCAGTACTTC. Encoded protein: CASSPTLTYEQYF.